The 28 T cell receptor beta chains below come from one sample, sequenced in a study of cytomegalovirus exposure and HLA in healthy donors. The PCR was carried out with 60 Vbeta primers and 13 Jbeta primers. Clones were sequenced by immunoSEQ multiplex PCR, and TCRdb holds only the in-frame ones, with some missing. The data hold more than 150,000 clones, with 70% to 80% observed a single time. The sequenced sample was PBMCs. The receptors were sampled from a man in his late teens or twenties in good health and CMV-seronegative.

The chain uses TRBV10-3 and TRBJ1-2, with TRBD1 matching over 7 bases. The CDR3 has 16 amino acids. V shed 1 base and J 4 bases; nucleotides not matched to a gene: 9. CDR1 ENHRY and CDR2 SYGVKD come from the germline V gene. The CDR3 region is CAISEFRGRKAYGYTF. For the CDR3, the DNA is TGTGCCATCAGTGAGTTTAGGGGGCGGAAAGCCTATGGCTACACCTTC.

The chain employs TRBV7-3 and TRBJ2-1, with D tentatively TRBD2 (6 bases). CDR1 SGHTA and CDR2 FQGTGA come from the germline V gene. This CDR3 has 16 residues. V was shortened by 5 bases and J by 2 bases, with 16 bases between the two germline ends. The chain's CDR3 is CASSPNPSGAYNEQFF. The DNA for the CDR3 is TGTGCCAGCAGCCCAAACCCATCGGGAGCCTACAATGAGCAGTTCTTC.

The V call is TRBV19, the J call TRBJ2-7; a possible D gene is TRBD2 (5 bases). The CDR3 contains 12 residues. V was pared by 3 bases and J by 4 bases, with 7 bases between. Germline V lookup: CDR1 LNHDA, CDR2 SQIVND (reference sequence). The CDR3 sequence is CASSMGAYEQYF. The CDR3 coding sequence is TGTGCCAGTAGTATGGGAGCATACGAGCAGTACTTC.

CDR3 in amino acids: CASSLERLGLPTDTQYF. CDR3 in DNA: TGCGCCAGCAGCCTAGAACGCCTAGGACTTCCCACAGATACGCAGTATTTT. The chain links TRBV5-1 to TRBJ2-3, with D possibly TRBD2 on 5 matching bases. Germline V lookup: CDR1 SGHRS, CDR2 YFSETQ. Trimming cost V 4 bases and J 2 bases, with 20 bases left between them. This CDR3 spans 17 amino acids.

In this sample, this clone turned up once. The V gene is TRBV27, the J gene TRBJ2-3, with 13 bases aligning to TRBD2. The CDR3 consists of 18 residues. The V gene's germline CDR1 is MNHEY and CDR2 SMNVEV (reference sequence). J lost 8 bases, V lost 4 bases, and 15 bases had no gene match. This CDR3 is CASSSESGLAGPQGTQYF. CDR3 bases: TGTGCCAGCAGTTCGGAGTCGGGACTAGCGGGACCCCAGGGTACGCAGTATTTT.

CDR3 protein: CASSGLAGDEQYF. CDR3 nucleotides: TGTGCCAGCAGTGGACTAGCGGGAGACGAGCAGTACTTC. V is TRBV6-6 and J is TRBJ2-7, with 13 positions matching TRBD2. The CDR3 runs 13 residues. Per the germline V gene, CDR1 is MNHNY and CDR2 is SVGAGI (reference sequence). Trimming cost V 5 bases and J 5 bases; bases outside gene matches: 0.

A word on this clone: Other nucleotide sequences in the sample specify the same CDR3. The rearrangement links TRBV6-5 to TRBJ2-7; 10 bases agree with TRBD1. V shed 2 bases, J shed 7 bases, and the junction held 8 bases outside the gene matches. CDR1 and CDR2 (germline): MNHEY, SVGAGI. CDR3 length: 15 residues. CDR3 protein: CASSYRDRGLYEQYF. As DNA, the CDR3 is TGTGCCAGCAGTTACCGGGACAGGGGCCTCTATGAGCAGTACTTC.

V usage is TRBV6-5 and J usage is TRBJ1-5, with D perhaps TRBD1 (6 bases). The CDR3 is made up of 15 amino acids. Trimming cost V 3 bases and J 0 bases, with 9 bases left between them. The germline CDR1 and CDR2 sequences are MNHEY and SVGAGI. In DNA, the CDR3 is TGTGCCAGCAGTTATGGACAGTATAGCAATCAGCCCCAGCATTTT. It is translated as CASSYGQYSNQPQHF.

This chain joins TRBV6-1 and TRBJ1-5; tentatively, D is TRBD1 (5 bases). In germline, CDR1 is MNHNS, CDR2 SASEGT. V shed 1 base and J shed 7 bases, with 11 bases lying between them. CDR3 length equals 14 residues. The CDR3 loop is CASSEGRGGQPQHF. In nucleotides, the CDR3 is TGTGCCAGCAGTGAAGGAAGGGGAGGGCAGCCCCAGCATTTT.

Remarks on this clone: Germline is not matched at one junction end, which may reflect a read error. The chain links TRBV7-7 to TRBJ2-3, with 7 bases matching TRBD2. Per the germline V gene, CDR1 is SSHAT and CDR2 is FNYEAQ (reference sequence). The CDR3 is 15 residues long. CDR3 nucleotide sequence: TGTGCTAGCAGCTTAGCCAGCGGGGATACAGATACGCAGTATTTT. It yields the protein CASSLASGDTDTQYF.

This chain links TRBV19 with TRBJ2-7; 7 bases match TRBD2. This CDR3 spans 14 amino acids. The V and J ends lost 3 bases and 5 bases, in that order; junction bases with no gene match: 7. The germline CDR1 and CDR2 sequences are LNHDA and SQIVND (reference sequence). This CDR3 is CASSMGLADNEQYF. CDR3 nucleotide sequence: TGTGCCAGTAGTATGGGGCTAGCGGACAACGAGCAGTACTTC. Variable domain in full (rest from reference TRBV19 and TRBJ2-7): DGGITQSPKYLFRKEGQNVTLSCEQNLNHDAMYWYRQDPGQGLRLIYYSQIVNDFQKGDIAEGYSVSREKKESFPLTVTSAQKNPTAFYLCASSMGLADNEQYFGPGTRLTVT.

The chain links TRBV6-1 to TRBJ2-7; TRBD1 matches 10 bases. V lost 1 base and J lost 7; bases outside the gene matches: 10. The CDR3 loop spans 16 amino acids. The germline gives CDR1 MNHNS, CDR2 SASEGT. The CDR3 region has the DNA TGTGCCAGCAGTGAAGGCCTAGGACAGGGGGTATCAGAGCAGTACTTC. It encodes CASSEGLGQGVSEQYF.

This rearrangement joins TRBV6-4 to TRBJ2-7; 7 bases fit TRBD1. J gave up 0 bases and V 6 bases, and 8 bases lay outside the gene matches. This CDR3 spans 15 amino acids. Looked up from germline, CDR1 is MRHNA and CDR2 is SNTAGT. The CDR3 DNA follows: TGTGCCAGCAGCGCCGTGGCAGGGGGCTCCTACGAGCAGTACTTC. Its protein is CASSAVAGGSYEQYF.

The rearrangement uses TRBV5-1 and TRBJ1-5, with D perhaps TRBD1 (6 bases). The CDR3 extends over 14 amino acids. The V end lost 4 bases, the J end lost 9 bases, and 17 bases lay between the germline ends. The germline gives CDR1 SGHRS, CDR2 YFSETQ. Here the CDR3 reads CASSQGGGLGPQHF. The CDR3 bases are TGCGCCAGCAGCCAGGGAGGGGGGCTGGGGCCCCAGCATTTT.

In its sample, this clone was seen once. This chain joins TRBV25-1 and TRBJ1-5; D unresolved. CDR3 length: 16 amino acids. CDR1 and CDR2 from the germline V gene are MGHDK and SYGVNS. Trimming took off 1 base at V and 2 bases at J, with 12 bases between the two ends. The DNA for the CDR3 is TGTGCCAGCAGTGAATCGGAGGGCGCGGGCAATCAGCCCCAGCATTTT. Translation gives CASSESEGAGNQPQHF.

The CDR3 region is CASRTSGETQYF. The CDR3 DNA sequence: TGTGCCAGCCGGACTAGCGGGGAGACCCAGTACTTC. The gene calls are TRBV18 and TRBJ2-5; 11 bases map to TRBD2. V lost 8 bases to trimming and J lost 5 bases; unmatched junction nucleotides: 1. The CDR3 length is 12 residues. Germline V gene data show CDR1 as KGHSH and CDR2 as LQKENI.

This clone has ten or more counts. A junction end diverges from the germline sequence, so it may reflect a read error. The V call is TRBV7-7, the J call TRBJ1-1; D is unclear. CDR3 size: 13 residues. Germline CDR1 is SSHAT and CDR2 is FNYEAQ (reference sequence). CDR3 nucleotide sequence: TGTGCTAGCAGCCATGGGCCGAACACTGAAGCTTTCTTT. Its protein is CASSHGPNTEAFF. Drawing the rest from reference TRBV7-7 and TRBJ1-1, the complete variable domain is GAGVSQSPRYKVTKRGQDVTLRCDPISSHATLYWYQQALGQGPEFLTYFNYEAQPDKSGLPSDRFSAERPEGSISTLTIQRTEQRDSAMYRCASSHGPNTEAFFGQGTRLTVV.

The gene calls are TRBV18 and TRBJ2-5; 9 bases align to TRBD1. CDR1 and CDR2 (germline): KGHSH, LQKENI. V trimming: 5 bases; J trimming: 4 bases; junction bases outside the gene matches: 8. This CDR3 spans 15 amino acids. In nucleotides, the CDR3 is TGTGCCAGCTCATCCCGGGACAGGGTAGGAGAGACCCAGTACTTC. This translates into CASSSRDRVGETQYF. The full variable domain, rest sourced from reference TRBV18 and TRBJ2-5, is NAGVMQNPRHLVRRRGQEARLRCSPMKGHSHVYWYRQLPEEGLKFMVYLQKENIIDESGMPKERFSAEFPKEGPSILRIQQVVRGDSAAYFCASSSRDRVGETQYFGPGTRLLVL.

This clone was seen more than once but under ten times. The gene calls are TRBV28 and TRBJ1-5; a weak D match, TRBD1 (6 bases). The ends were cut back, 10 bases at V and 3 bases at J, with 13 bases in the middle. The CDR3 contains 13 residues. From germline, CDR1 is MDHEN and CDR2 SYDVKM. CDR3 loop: CATSRGTNQPQHF. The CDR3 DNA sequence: TGTGCCACCAGCAGGGGTACCAATCAGCCCCAGCATTTT.

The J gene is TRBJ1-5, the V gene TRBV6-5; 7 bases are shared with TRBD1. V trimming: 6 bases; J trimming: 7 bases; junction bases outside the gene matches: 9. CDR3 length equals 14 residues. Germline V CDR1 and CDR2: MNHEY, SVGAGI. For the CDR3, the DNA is TGTGCCAGCAGCCCTGAGGGGGCAGGCCAGCCCCAGCATTTT. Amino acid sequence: CASSPEGAGQPQHF.

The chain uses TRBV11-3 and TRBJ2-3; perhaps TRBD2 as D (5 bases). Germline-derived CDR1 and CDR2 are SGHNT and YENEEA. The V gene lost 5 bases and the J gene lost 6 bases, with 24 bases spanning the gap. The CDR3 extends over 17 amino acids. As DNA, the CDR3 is TGTGCCAGCAGCGCCACCCCCGGACTCCAATCGGCGGATACGCAGTATTTT. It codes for CASSATPGLQSADTQYF.

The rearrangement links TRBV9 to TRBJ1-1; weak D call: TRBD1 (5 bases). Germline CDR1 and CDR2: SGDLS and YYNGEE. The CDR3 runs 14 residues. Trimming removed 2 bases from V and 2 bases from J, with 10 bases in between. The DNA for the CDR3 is TGTGCCAGCAGCGTGTCAGGGTCTAACACTGAAGCTTTCTTT. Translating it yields CASSVSGSNTEAFF.

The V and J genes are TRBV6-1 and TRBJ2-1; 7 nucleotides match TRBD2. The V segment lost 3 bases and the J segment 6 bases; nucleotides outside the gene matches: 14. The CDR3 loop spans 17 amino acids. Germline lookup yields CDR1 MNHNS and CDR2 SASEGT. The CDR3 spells CASSDRLAGIRTNEQFF. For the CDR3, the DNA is TGTGCCAGCAGTGACCGACTAGCTGGGATACGGACCAATGAGCAGTTCTTC.

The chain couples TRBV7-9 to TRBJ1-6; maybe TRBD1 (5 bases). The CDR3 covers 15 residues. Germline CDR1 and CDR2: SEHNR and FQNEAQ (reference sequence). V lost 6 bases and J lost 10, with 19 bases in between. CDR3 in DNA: TGTGCCAGCAGTTTTGGCGCGACAGATCGCTCACCCCTCCACTTT. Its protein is CASSFGATDRSPLHF.

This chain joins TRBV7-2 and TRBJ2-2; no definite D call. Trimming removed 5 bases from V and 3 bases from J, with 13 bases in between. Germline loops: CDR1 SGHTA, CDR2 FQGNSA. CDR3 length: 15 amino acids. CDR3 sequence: CASSPRLADTGELFF. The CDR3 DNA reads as TGTGCCAGCAGCCCCCGACTTGCGGACACCGGGGAGCTGTTTTTT.

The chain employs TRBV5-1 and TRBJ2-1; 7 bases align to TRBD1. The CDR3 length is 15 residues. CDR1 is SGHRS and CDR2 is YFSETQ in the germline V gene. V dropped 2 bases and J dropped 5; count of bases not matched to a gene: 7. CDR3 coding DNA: TGCGCCAGCAGCTTCTATGGACAGGCCGACAATGAGCAGTTCTTC. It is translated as CASSFYGQADNEQFF.

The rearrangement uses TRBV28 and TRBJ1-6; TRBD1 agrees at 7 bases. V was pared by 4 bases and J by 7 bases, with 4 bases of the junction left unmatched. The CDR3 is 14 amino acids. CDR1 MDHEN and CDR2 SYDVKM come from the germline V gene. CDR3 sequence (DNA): TGTGCCAGCAGTTACAGGGGTAGGAATTCACCCCTCCACTTT. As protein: CASSYRGRNSPLHF.

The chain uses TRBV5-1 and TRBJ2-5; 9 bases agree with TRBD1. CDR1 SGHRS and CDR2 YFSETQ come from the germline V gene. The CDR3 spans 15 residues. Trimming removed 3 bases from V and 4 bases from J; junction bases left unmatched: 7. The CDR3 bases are TGCGCCAGCAGCTCTTACACAGGGGGCCGAGAGACCCAGTACTTC. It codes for CASSSYTGGRETQYF.